This section outlines one TCR beta chain sequence together with its context. The protocol was immunoSEQ multiplex PCR, while the TCRdb copy is restricted to in-frame clones and leaves out a portion. The sample lists approximately 530,000 clones; 90% to 96% were seen once. The CDR3 consists of 14 residues. The sample originates from a study of shared clonotypes between healthy human individuals. The J gene is TRBJ1-5, the V gene TRBV21-1. TRBV21-1 is labeled a pseudogene. The clonotype comes from a woman between 25 and 40 years old in good health. Sequenced sample: naive CD4+ T cells sorted from blood. Indicated subset: CD45RA+ positively selected. This CDR3 reads CASSNEGPGQPQHF. Here the CDR3 DNA reads TGTGCCAGCAGCAACGAGGGTCCGGGTCAGCCCCAGCATTTT.